The 21 T cell receptor beta chains in this list originate from one sample, sequenced in a study of control samples from healthy donors and cancer patients. Clones were sequenced by immunoSEQ multiplex PCR, and TCRdb holds only the in-frame ones, with some missing. The table includes 60,000 to 75,000 clones, about 83% detected once. Sequenced input: blood. The source of these receptors is a man aged 55 to 69 in good health.

The rearrangement joins TRBV28 to TRBJ1-5; 7 positions agree with TRBD1. The CDR3 length is 16 residues. Germline-derived CDR1 and CDR2 are MDHEN and SYDVKM. V was clipped by 6 bases and J by 2 bases; unmatched bases: 10. The CDR3 region has the DNA TGTGCCAGCAGATCTATGCGTCAGGGGGGCAATCAGCCCCAGCATTTT. This sequence encodes CASRSMRQGGNQPQHF.

This chain connects TRBV13 to TRBJ2-3; 13 bases map to TRBD2. The CDR3 extends over 16 amino acids. With 1 base clipped from V and 4 bases from J, the junction kept 2 bases outside the gene matches. Germline assignment: CDR1 PRHDT and CDR2 FYEKMQ (reference sequence). CDR3 residues: CASSLVGLAGADTQYF. The CDR3 coding sequence is TGTGCCAGCAGCTTAGTTGGACTAGCGGGAGCAGATACGCAGTATTTT.

DNA of the CDR3: TGCAGCGTTGTCGGGGGGCAAAGGTCTAACTATGGCTACACCTTC. This sequence encodes CSVVGGQRSNYGYTF. V and J are TRBV29-1 and TRBJ1-2, with D maybe TRBD1 (6 bases). The V gene lost 4 bases and the J gene lost 0 bases, with 15 bases spanning the gap. Looked up from germline, CDR1 is SQVTM and CDR2 is ANQGSEA. This CDR3 is 15 amino acids long.

For the CDR3, the DNA is TGTGCCAGCAGCCGAGGGACAGATGAAAAACTGTTTTTT. It specifies CASSRGTDEKLFF. The chain links TRBV7-2 to TRBJ1-4; 7 bases fit TRBD1. The CDR3 covers 13 residues. J was trimmed by 6 bases and V by 5 bases; bases with no gene match: 3. From germline, CDR1 is SGHTA and CDR2 FQGNSA.

V gene TRBV11-1 combines with J gene TRBJ1-1; D is ambiguous. CDR3 length: 15 residues. The V end lost 2 bases, the J end lost 1 base, and 11 bases lay between the germline ends. Per germline, CDR1 SGHAT and CDR2 FQDESV (reference sequence). The CDR3 DNA reads as TGTGCCAGCAGCTTATCGCAGAGTAAGAACACTGAAGCTTTCTTT. It yields the protein CASSLSQSKNTEAFF. The full variable domain, completed using reference TRBV11-1 and TRBJ1-1, is EAEVAQSPRYKITEKSQAVAFWCDPISGHATLYWYRQILGQGPELLVQFQDESVVDDSQLPKDRFSAERLKGVDSTLKIQPAELGDSAMYLCASSLSQSKNTEAFFGQGTRLTVV.

V gene TRBV19 combines with J gene TRBJ2-1; maybe TRBD1 (5 bases). V dropped 3 bases and J dropped 3 bases, with 15 bases sitting between them. This CDR3 comprises 16 residues. The germline V gene has CDR1 LNHDA and CDR2 SQIVND (reference sequence). CDR3 sequence: CASSMGRQRNYNEQFF. For the CDR3, the DNA is TGTGCCAGTAGTATGGGGCGCCAAAGAAACTACAATGAGCAGTTCTTC.

The gene calls are TRBV18 and TRBJ2-1; 12 bases agree with TRBD1. Germline trimming cut 4 bases from V and 8 bases from J; bases unmatched to any gene: 6. The CDR3 sequence is 15 residues long. The germline CDR1 and CDR2 sequences are KGHSH and LQKENI. CDR3 residues: CASSQGQGASDEQFF. In nucleotides, the CDR3 is TGTGCCAGCTCACAGGGACAGGGGGCTTCCGATGAGCAGTTCTTC.

Only a few counts were recorded for this clone. V gene TRBV5-1 combines with J gene TRBJ2-3; 9 nucleotides match TRBD1. CDR1 is SGHRS and CDR2 is YFSETQ in the germline V gene. V gave up 3 bases and J gave up 4 bases; unmatched junction bases: 9. There are 16 residues in the CDR3. CDR3 in DNA: TGCGCCAGCAGCTGGGCATCGACAGGGGGGTCAGATACGCAGTATTTT. Amino acids: CASSWASTGGSDTQYF.

The chain carries TRBV20-1 and TRBJ2-7; 10 bases align to TRBD2. The CDR3 totals 15 residues. V shed 3 bases and J 4 bases; nucleotides not matched to a gene: 9. CDR1 and CDR2 from the germline V gene are DFQATT and SNEGSKA (reference sequence). CDR3: CSASGLAGVGYEQYF. The CDR3 DNA reads TGCAGTGCTAGTGGGCTAGCGGGAGTAGGTTACGAGCAGTACTTC.

As concerns this clone: In this CDR3 the conserved last residue, phenylalanine or tryptophan, is missing, so a read error is likely. The chain is built from TRBV4-3 and TRBJ1-2; D gene unclear. The germline V and J ends were trimmed by 0 bases and 8 bases, with 16 bases remaining between them. This CDR3 comprises 15 residues. Germline V gives CDR1 LGHNA, CDR2 YSLEER. The CDR3 loop is CASSQDLMAASGYTL. In DNA form, the CDR3 reads TGCGCCAGCAGCCAAGATCTTATGGCAGCCTCGGGCTACACCCTC.

The chain recombines TRBV4-1 with TRBJ2-3; 7 nucleotides align to TRBD2. The CDR3 runs 16 residues. V lost 1 base and J lost 0; bases outside the gene matches: 4. The V gene's germline CDR1 is MGHRA and CDR2 YSYEKL. The CDR3 loop reads CASSQGAGESTDTQYF. The CDR3 DNA sequence: TGCGCCAGCAGCCAAGGTGCGGGGGAGAGCACAGATACGCAGTATTTT.

V is TRBV7-8 and J is TRBJ1-4, with TRBD1 as a possible D gene (6 bases). Germline V gene lookup returns CDR1 SGHVS and CDR2 FQNEAQ. This CDR3 has 15 residues. V gave up 5 bases and J gave up 5 bases, with 15 bases separating them. CDR3 residues: CASSALGAENEKLFF. CDR3 sequence (DNA): TGTGCCAGCAGCGCTCTGGGGGCGGAGAATGAAAAACTGTTTTTT.

The chain combines TRBV7-9 with TRBJ1-6; D call uncertain. The germline CDR1 and CDR2 sequences are SEHNR and FQNEAQ (reference sequence). Between the trimmed V and J ends, which lost 1 base and 4 bases, there was a span of 8 bases. The CDR3 has 15 residues. The CDR3 nucleotides read TGTGCCAGCAGCTTAGGCGGTTCGTATAATTCACCCCTCCACTTT. This gives the protein CASSLGGSYNSPLHF. Supplemented by reference TRBV7-9 and TRBJ1-6, the full variable domain reads DTGVSQNPRHKITKRGQNVTFRCDPISEHNRLYWYRQTLGQGPEFLTYFQNEAQLEKSRLLSDRFSAERPKGSFSTLEIQRTEQGDSAMYLCASSLGGSYNSPLHFGNGTRLTVT.

The chain recombines TRBV5-8 with TRBJ1-4, with 7 bases fitting TRBD1. CDR1 and CDR2 from the germline V gene are SGHTS and YDEGEE. Germline trimming cut 8 bases from V and 3 bases from J; bases unmatched to any gene: 7. The CDR3 covers 14 residues. The chain's CDR3 is CASDREGSNEKLFF. CDR3 bases: TGTGCCAGTGACAGGGAGGGATCTAATGAAAAACTGTTTTTT.

V and J are TRBV28 and TRBJ2-5; D gene ambiguous. V was pared by 4 bases and J by 4 bases, with 16 bases between. Germline values: CDR1 MDHEN, CDR2 SYDVKM. The CDR3 length is 15 residues. The chain's CDR3 is CASSSPHELGETQYF. CDR3 bases: TGTGCCAGCAGTTCGCCCCATGAACTGGGAGAGACCCAGTACTTC. The full variable domain, its missing parts supplied by reference TRBV28 and TRBJ2-5, is DVKVTQSSRYLVKRTGEKVFLECVQDMDHENMFWYRQDPGLGLRLIYFSYDVKMKEKGDIPEGYSVSREKKERFSLILESASTNQTSMYLCASSSPHELGETQYFGPGTRLLVL.

This clone was picked up one time. DNA of the CDR3: TGTGCCAGTAGTACCCCCCAGAGGAGGGGGCTGAACGAGCAGTACTTC. It specifies CASSTPQRRGLNEQYF. The chain carries TRBV19 and TRBJ2-7, with D possibly TRBD1 on 7 matching bases. The CDR3 covers 16 residues. The germline gives CDR1 LNHDA, CDR2 SQIVND (reference sequence). With 4 bases removed from V and 5 bases from J, the gap between germline ends came to 21 bases.

For this clone: Distinct nucleotide sequences in the sample also encode this CDR3. This chain's CDR3 is CASSPSSTDTQYF. The DNA of the CDR3 is TGTGCCAGCTCACCTTCTTCCACAGATACGCAGTATTTT. The rearrangement uses TRBV18 and TRBJ2-3; D call uncertain. The CDR3 covers 13 residues. In germline, CDR1 is KGHSH, CDR2 LQKENI. Deletions cut 3 bases from V and 2 bases from J, with 6 bases between.

The V gene is TRBV2, the J gene TRBJ1-5, with D tentatively TRBD1 (5 bases). This CDR3 comprises 15 residues. Trimming left V 6 bases short and J 3 bases short, with 15 bases between. Germline V gene sequence: CDR1 SNHLY, CDR2 FYNNEI. CDR3 loop: CASSRGPSFNQPQHF. CDR3 sequence (DNA): TGTGCCAGCAGCCGGGGCCCCTCATTCAATCAGCCCCAGCATTTT.

The CDR3 DNA sequence: TGCGCCAGCAGCCAAGATGCCGGCTCAGGTCCGAACACTGAAGCTTTCTTT. It codes for CASSQDAGSGPNTEAFF. The J gene is TRBJ1-1, the V gene TRBV4-3; D gene unclear. Germline V gene data show CDR1 as LGHNA and CDR2 as YSLEER. The CDR3 is 17 amino acids. The V gene lost 0 bases and the J gene lost 1 base, with 15 bases spanning the gap.

This clone appeared a few times. The gene calls are TRBV27 and TRBJ2-7; 8 bases line up with TRBD1. The CDR3 runs 14 residues. Losses at the gene ends were 6 bases for V and 0 bases for J; bases not matched to a gene: 4. Germline-derived CDR1 and CDR2 are MNHEY and SMNVEV (reference sequence). The CDR3 protein is CASSRDRNSYEQYF. The DNA for the CDR3 is TGTGCCAGCAGCCGGGACAGGAACTCCTACGAGCAGTACTTC.

The V gene is TRBV28, the J gene TRBJ2-3; TRBD2 agrees at 8 bases. The CDR3 loop spans 15 amino acids. V shed 2 bases, J shed 5 bases, and the junction held 6 bases outside the gene matches. Germline V CDR1 and CDR2: MDHEN, SYDVKM. CDR3 in DNA: TGTGCCAGCAGTTTACCAGCGGGAGCGGTAGATACGCAGTATTTT. Protein sequence: CASSLPAGAVDTQYF.